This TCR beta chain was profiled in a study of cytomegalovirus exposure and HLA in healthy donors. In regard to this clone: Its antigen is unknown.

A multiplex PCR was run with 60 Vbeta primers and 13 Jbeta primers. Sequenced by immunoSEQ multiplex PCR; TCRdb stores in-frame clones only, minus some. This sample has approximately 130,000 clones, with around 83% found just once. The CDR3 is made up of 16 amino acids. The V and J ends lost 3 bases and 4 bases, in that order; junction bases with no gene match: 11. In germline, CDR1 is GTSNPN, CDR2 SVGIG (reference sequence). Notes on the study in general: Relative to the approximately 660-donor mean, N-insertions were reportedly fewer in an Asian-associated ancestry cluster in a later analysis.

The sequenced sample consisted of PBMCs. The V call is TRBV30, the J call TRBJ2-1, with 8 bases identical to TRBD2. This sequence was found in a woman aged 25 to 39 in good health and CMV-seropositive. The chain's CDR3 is CAWRETGSGIYNEQFF. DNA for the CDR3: TGTGCCTGGAGGGAAACAGGTAGCGGGATTTACAATGAGCAGTTCTTC. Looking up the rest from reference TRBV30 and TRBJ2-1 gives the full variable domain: SQTIHQWPATLVQPVGSPLSLECTVEGTSNPNLYWYRQAAGRGLQLLFYSVGIGQISSEVPQNLSASRPQDRQFILSSKKLLLSDSGFYLCAWRETGSGIYNEQFFGPGTRLTVL.